This TCR beta chain is from a study of cytomegalovirus exposure and HLA in healthy donors. Study-wide points: Cytomegalovirus status was reportedly diagnosed by the classifier with high sensitivity and specificity. It was reported that TCR beta sequences correctly inferred the HLA-A and HLA-B alleles for most subjects. Most TCR sequences were rare, but some public TCRs occurred in many donors.

This clone came up once. Its antigen is as yet unknown. Amplification used 60 Vbeta primers and 13 Jbeta primers. Original analysis: Counted up in a later analysis, unique TCR beta chains came to some 80 million, with around 9.9 million shared. Assay: immunoSEQ multiplex PCR; the TCRdb copy retains only in-frame clones and omits some. The V and J calls and clone size were taken over from that table, and D and trimming were inferred from the DNA. The data contain approximately 53,000 clones, 72% of them singletons. The receptor's source is a woman between 50 and 59 years old in good health and CMV-seronegative. The specimen was PBMCs.

CDR3 coding DNA: TGTGCCAGCGGGGGGAGGGGTCGGGGGAGCACAGATACGCAGTATTTT. This sequence encodes CASGGRGRGSTDTQYF. The V gene is TRBV2, the J gene TRBJ2-3; 7 nucleotides line up with TRBD2. CDR3 length equals 16 residues. Germline V CDR1 and CDR2: SNHLY, FYNNEI. V gave up 8 bases and J gave up 0 bases; unmatched junction bases: 11.